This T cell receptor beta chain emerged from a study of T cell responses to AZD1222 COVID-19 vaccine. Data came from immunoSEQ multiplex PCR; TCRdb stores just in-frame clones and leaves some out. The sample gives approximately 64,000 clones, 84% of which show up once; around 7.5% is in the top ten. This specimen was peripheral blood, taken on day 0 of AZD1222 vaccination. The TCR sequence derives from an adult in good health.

This CDR3 reads CAWSPRLGQPQHF. Written as DNA, the CDR3 is TGTGCCTGGAGTCCGAGATTGGGTCAGCCCCAGCATTTT. The chain uses TRBV30 and TRBJ1-5; D is unclear. Germline CDR1 and CDR2: GTSNPN and SVGIG (reference sequence). V was pared by 2 bases and J by 6 bases, with 11 bases between. CDR3 length equals 13 residues. The variable domain in full, with the rest retrieved from reference TRBV30 and TRBJ1-5, is SQTIHQWPATLVQPVGSPLSLECTVEGTSNPNLYWYRQAAGRGLQLLFYSVGIGQISSEVPQNLSASRPQDRQFILSSKKLLLSDSGFYLCAWSPRLGQPQHFGDGTRLSIL.